A selection of T cell receptor beta chains follows, all from one sample in a study of PD-1 blockade in classical Hodgkin lymphoma. TCRdb's table, derived via immunoSEQ multiplex PCR, lists solely in-frame clones and lacks some. The sample lists 100,000 or so clones; 89% were seen once. The source material was peripheral blood mononuclear cells (PBMCs), sampled before the fourth cycle of nivolumab. Source of these receptors: a human donor with classical Hodgkin lymphoma. The CDR3 runs from the conserved cysteine through the conserved F or W. A D gene is named only where the DNA matches it firmly. Only part of the rows carry a size: once, few, many, or a class if the clone is expanded.

clone size: .; J gene: TRBJ1-3; V gene: TRBV2; D gene: TRBD1; CDR3 DNA: TGTGCCAGCAGTCCAATGGAGGGGACAGTCGGAAACACCATATATTTT; CDR3 protein: CASSPMEGTVGNTIYF
clone size: .; J gene: TRBJ2-7; V gene: TRBV19; D gene: TRBD2; CDR3 DNA: TGTGCCAGTAGTATAGCGGCTAGCGGGAGCTACGAGCAGTACTTC; CDR3 protein: CASSIAASGSYEQYF
clone size: .; J gene: TRBJ1-2; V gene: TRBV4-2; D gene: .; CDR3 DNA: TGTGCCAGCAGCCAAGGGGCCTCGGACCCGGGTTATGGCTACACCTTC; CDR3 protein: CASSQGASDPGYGYTF
clone size: .; J gene: TRBJ1-5; V gene: TRBV30; D gene: .; CDR3 DNA: TGTGCCTGGAGTGAAGGGACATATAGCAATCAGCCCCAGCATTTT; CDR3 protein: CAWSEGTYSNQPQHF
clone size: .; J gene: TRBJ1-1; V gene: TRBV18; D gene: .; CDR3 DNA: TGTGCCAGCTCACCACCGGTAAAGGGGTGGGCGAACACTGAAGCTTTCTTT; CDR3 protein: CASSPPVKGWANTEAFF
clone size: .; J gene: TRBJ2-1; V gene: TRBV29-1; D gene: TRBD2; CDR3 DNA: TGCAGCGTCGGCAAAGGAGCGGGAAGCTCCTACAATGAGCAGTTCTTC; CDR3 protein: CSVGKGAGSSYNEQFF
clone size: .; J gene: TRBJ2-5; V gene: TRBV6-6; D gene: TRBD1; CDR3 DNA: TGTGCCAGCAGTTACTGGACAGGGGGCGGTCCGGAGACCCAGTACTTC; CDR3 protein: CASSYWTGGGPETQYF
clone size: many; J gene: TRBJ2-1; V gene: TRBV7-2; D gene: TRBD2; CDR3 DNA: TGTGCCAGCAGCTTGACTAGCGGGCCTTACAATGAGCAGTTCTTC; CDR3 protein: CASSLTSGPYNEQFF
clone size: .; J gene: TRBJ1-5; V gene: TRBV7-2; D gene: .; CDR3 DNA: TGTGCCAGCAGCTTAGGAGGGGCCGGCAATCAGCCCCAGCATTTT; CDR3 protein: CASSLGGAGNQPQHF
clone size: .; J gene: TRBJ2-1; V gene: TRBV7-8; D gene: .; CDR3 DNA: TGTGCCAGCAGCTTAGCGGGTTCTGGAGAGGCCAATGAGCAGTTCTTC; CDR3 protein: CASSLAGSGEANEQFF
clone size: .; J gene: TRBJ1-3; V gene: TRBV7-2; D gene: TRBD1; CDR3 DNA: TGTGCCAGCAGCTTCCGACCCGACAGGGCAGGAAACACCATATATTTT; CDR3 protein: CASSFRPDRAGNTIYF
clone size: .; J gene: TRBJ2-5; V gene: TRBV27; D gene: .; CDR3 DNA: TGTGCCAGCAGTTTACAAACAGAAGAGACCCAGTACTTC; CDR3 protein: CASSLQTEETQYF
clone size: .; J gene: TRBJ2-7; V gene: TRBV2; D gene: .; CDR3 DNA: TGTGCCAGCAGTTTATTATGGGGCGAGCAGTACTTC; CDR3 protein: CASSLLWGEQYF
clone size: .; J gene: TRBJ2-7; V gene: TRBV5-5; D gene: .; CDR3 DNA: TGTGCCAGCAGCTTGGGCATCCCCTCCTACGAGCAGTACTTC; CDR3 protein: CASSLGIPSYEQYF
clone size: .; J gene: TRBJ2-5; V gene: TRBV7-2; D gene: TRBD1; CDR3 DNA: TGTGCCAGCAGCTCCGGGACAGGGGGCTCCCTTAGGGAGACCCAGTACTTC; CDR3 protein: CASSSGTGGSLRETQYF
clone size: .; J gene: TRBJ1-2; V gene: TRBV9; D gene: .; CDR3 DNA: TGTGCCAGCAGCGTAGTTGGCGGTGGCTACACCTTC; CDR3 protein: CASSVVGGGYTF
clone size: .; J gene: TRBJ1-5; V gene: TRBV18; D gene: TRBD1; CDR3 DNA: TGTGCCAGCTCACCGACAGGGGCAACCGGCAATCAGCCCCAGCATTTT; CDR3 protein: CASSPTGATGNQPQHF
clone size: .; J gene: TRBJ1-2; V gene: TRBV28; D gene: TRBD1; CDR3 DNA: TGTGCCAGCAGTAGAGACACAGGGGGGTATGGCTACACCTTC; CDR3 protein: CASSRDTGGYGYTF
clone size: .; J gene: TRBJ2-5; V gene: TRBV27; D gene: TRBD1; CDR3 DNA: TGTGCCAGCAGTTCGCTATCCGGGGACAGGGGAAGCGCGGGGACCCAGTACTTC; CDR3 protein: CASSSLSGDRGSAGTQYF
clone size: once; J gene: TRBJ2-3; V gene: TRBV5-4; D gene: .; CDR3 DNA: TGTGCCAGCAGCTTCAGCACAGATACGCAGTATTTT; CDR3 protein: CASSFSTDTQYF
clone size: .; J gene: TRBJ2-1; V gene: TRBV7-2; D gene: .; CDR3 DNA: TGTGCCAGCAGCTTAGATGATTGGGACAATGAGCAGTTCTTC; CDR3 protein: CASSLDDWDNEQFF
clone size: .; J gene: TRBJ2-1; V gene: TRBV5-1; D gene: .; CDR3 DNA: TGCGCCAGCAGCTTGGGGGACTCCTACAATGAGCAGTTCTTC; CDR3 protein: CASSLGDSYNEQFF
clone size: .; J gene: TRBJ1-4; V gene: TRBV19; D gene: TRBD1; CDR3 DNA: TGTGCCAGTAGTAGACGGACAGGGGGCCTCGAAAAACTGTTTTTT; CDR3 protein: CASSRRTGGLEKLFF
clone size: .; J gene: TRBJ1-1; V gene: TRBV29-1; D gene: TRBD1; CDR3 DNA: TGCAGCGTTGGGGGACAGGGGGCGATTGAAGCTTTCTTT; CDR3 protein: CSVGGQGAIEAFF
clone size: once; J gene: TRBJ2-5; V gene: TRBV5-4; D gene: TRBD2; CDR3 DNA: TGTGCCAGCAGCGAGACTAGCGACCCAGAGACCCAGTACTTC; CDR3 protein: CASSETSDPETQYF
clone size: .; J gene: TRBJ2-2; V gene: TRBV28; D gene: .; CDR3 DNA: TGTGCCAGCAGCTTAGCCGCGACTGTAACCGGGGAGCTGTTTTTT; CDR3 protein: CASSLAATVTGELFF
clone size: .; J gene: TRBJ2-1; V gene: TRBV19; D gene: .; CDR3 DNA: TGTGCCAGCGGGAACGGGAATGAGCAGTTCTTC; CDR3 protein: CASGNGNEQFF
clone size: .; J gene: TRBJ2-7; V gene: TRBV7-2; D gene: .; CDR3 DNA: TGTGCCAGCAGCTTAGACGGCGGATCCTACGAGCAGTACTTC; CDR3 protein: CASSLDGGSYEQYF
clone size: .; J gene: TRBJ2-2; V gene: TRBV4-3; D gene: .; CDR3 DNA: TGCGCCAGCAGCCAAGACCTTGGCGGGGAGCTGTTTTTT; CDR3 protein: CASSQDLGGELFF
clone size: .; J gene: TRBJ1-1; V gene: TRBV29-1; D gene: .; CDR3 DNA: TGCAGCGGCAAGATTGGAGGGAACACTGAAGCTTTCTTT; CDR3 protein: CSGKIGGNTEAFF
clone size: .; J gene: TRBJ2-3; V gene: TRBV18; D gene: .; CDR3 DNA: TGTGCCAGCTCACTATGGATGGACGGTGCTTTCACAGATACGCAGTATTTT; CDR3 protein: CASSLWMDGAFTDTQYF
clone size: .; J gene: TRBJ2-1; V gene: TRBV27; D gene: .; CDR3 DNA: TGTGCCAGCAGTCAGGGACTTCCCAGTGAGCAGTTCTTC; CDR3 protein: CASSQGLPSEQFF